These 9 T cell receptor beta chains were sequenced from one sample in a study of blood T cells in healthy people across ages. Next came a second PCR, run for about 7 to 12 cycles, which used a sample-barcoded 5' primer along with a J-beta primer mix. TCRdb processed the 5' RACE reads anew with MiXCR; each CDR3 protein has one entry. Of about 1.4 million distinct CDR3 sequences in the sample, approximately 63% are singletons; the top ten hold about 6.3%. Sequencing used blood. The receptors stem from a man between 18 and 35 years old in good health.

The CDR3 DNA reads as TGTGCCAGCAGTTTAGAGGGCTGGGGGACTAGCGTCGATGAGCAGTTCTTC. Translated, it gives CASSLEGWGTSVDEQFF. The V and J genes are TRBV12-3 or TRBV12-4 and TRBJ2-1; TRBD2 aligns across 10 bases. CDR3 size: 17 residues. V shed 1 base and J 8 bases; nucleotides not matched to a gene: 11.

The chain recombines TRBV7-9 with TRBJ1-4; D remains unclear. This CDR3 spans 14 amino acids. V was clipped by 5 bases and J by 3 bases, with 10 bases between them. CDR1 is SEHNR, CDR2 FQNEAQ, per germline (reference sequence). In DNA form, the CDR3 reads TGTGCCAGCAGCCCTGGGAATCCTAATGAAAAACTGTTTTTT. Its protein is CASSPGNPNEKLFF.

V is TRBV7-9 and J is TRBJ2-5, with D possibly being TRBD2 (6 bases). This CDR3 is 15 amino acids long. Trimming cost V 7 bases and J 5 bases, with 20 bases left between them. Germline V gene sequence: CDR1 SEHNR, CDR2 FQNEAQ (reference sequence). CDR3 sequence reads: CASNSGAGRMETQYF. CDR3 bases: TGTGCCAGCAACTCCGGGGCGGGGCGTATGGAGACCCAGTACTTC. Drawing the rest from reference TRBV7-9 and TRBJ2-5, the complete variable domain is DTGVSQNPRHKITKRGQNVTFRCDPISEHNRLYWYRQTLGQGPEFLTYFQNEAQLEKSRLLSDRFSAERPKGSFSTLEIQRTEQGDSAMYLCASNSGAGRMETQYFGPGTRLLVL.

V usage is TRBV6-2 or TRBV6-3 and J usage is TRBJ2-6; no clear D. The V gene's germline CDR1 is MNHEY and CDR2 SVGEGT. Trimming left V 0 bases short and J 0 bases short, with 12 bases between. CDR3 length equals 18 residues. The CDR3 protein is CASSYSGYRLSGANVLTF. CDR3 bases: TGTGCCAGCAGTTACTCCGGGTACCGACTCTCTGGGGCCAACGTCCTGACTTTC.

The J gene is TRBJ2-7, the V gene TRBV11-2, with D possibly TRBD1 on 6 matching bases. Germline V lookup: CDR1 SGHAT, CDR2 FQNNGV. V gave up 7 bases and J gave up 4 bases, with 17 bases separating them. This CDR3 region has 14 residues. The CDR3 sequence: CASIPDRPGYEQYF. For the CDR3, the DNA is TGTGCCAGCATCCCTGACAGGCCGGGGTACGAGCAGTACTTC.

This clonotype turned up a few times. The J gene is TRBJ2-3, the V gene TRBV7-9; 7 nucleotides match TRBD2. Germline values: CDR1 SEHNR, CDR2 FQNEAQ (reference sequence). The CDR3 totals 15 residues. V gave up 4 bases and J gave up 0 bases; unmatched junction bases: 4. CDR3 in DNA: TGTGCCAGCAGCTCCCTAGCGGTTAGCACAGATACGCAGTATTTT. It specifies CASSSLAVSTDTQYF. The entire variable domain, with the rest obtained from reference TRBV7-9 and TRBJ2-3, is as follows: DTGVSQNPRHKITKRGQNVTFRCDPISEHNRLYWYRQTLGQGPEFLTYFQNEAQLEKSRLLSDRFSAERPKGSFSTLEIQRTEQGDSAMYLCASSSLAVSTDTQYFGPGTRLTVL.

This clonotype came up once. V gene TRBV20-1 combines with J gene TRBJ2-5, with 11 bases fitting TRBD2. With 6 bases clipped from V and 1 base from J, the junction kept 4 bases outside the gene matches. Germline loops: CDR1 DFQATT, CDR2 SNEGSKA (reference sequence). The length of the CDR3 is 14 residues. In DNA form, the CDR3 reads TGCAGTGCGCGTAGCGGGAGGGTCCAAGAGACCCAGTACTTC. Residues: CSARSGRVQETQYF.

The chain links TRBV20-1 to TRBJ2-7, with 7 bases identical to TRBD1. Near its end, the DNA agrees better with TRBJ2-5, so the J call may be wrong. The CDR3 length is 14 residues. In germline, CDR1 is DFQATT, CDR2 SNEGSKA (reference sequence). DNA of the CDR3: TGCAGTGCTGGAAGATCGGGGACAGAAGAGACCCAGTACTTC. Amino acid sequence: CSAGRSGTEETQYF.

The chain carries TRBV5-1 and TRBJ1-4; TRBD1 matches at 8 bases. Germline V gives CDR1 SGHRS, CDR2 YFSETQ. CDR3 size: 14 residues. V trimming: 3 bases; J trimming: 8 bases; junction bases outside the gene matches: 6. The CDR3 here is CASSSGQGPEKLFF. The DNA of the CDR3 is TGCGCCAGCAGCTCTGGACAGGGCCCGGAAAAACTGTTTTTT.